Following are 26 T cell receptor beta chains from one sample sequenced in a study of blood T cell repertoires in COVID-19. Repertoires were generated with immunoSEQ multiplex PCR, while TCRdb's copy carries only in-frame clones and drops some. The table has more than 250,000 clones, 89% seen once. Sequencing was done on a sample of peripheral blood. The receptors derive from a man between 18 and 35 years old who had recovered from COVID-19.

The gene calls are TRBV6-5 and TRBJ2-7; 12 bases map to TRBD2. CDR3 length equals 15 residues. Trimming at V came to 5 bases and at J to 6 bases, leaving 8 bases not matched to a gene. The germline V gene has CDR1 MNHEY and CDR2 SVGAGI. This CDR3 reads CASSRTSGTYLEQYF. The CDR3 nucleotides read TGTGCCAGCAGTCGGACTAGCGGGACCTATCTCGAGCAGTACTTC.

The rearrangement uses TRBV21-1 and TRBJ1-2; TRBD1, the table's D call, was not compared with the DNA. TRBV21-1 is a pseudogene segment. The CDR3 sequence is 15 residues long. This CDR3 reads CASSTWTGKNYGYTF. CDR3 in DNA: TGTGCCAGCAGCACCTGGACAGGGAAGAACTATGGCTACACCTTC.

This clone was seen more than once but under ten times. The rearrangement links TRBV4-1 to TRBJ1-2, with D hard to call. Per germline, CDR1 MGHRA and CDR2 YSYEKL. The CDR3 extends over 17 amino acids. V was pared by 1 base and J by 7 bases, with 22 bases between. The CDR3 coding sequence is TGCGCCAGCAGCCAAGTTCCCGGAGATATCGGCCTGGGTGGCTACACCTTC. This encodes CASSQVPGDIGLGGYTF.

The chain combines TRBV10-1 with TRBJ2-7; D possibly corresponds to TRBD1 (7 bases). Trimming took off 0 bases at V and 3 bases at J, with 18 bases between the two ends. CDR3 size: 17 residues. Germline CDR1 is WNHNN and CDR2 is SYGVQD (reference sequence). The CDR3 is CASSESARAGGNYEQYF. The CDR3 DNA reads TGCGCCAGCAGTGAGTCGGCAAGGGCAGGGGGGAACTACGAGCAGTACTTC.

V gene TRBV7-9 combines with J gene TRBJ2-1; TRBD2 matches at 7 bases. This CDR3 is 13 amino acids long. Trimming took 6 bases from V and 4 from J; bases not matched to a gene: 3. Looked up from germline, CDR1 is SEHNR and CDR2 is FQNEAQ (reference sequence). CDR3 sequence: CASSSGLYNEQFF. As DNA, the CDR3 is TGTGCCAGCAGTTCGGGACTATACAATGAGCAGTTCTTC. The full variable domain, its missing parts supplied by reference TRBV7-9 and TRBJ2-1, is DTGVSQNPRHKITKRGQNVTFRCDPISEHNRLYWYRQTLGQGPEFLTYFQNEAQLEKSRLLSDRFSAERPKGSFSTLEIQRTEQGDSAMYLCASSSGLYNEQFFGPGTRLTVL.

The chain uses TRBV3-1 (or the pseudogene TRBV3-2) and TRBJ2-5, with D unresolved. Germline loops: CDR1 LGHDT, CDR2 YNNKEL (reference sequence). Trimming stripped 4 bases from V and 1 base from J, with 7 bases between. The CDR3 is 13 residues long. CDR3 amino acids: CASSRSTQETQYF. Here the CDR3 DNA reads TGTGCCAGCAGCCGGAGCACCCAAGAGACCCAGTACTTC.

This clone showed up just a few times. CDR3 sequence reads: CASSFREDQPQHF. In DNA, the CDR3 is TGTGCCAGCAGTTTTAGGGAGGATCAGCCCCAGCATTTT. This chain links TRBV27 with TRBJ1-5, with D unclear. CDR1 is MNHEY and CDR2 is SMNVEV in the germline V gene (reference sequence). The V end lost 3 bases, the J end lost 5 bases, and 8 bases lay between the germline ends. This CDR3 spans 13 amino acids.

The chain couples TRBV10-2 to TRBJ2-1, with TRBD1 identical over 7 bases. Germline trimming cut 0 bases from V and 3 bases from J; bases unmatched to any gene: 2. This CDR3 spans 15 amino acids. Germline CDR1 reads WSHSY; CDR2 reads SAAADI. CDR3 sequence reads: CASSESGQVYNEQFF. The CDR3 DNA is TGCGCCAGCAGTGAGTCTGGACAGGTCTACAATGAGCAGTTCTTC.

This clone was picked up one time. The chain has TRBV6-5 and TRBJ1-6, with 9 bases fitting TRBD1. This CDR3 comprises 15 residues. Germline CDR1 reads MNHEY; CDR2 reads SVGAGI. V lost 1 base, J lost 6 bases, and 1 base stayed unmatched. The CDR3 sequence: CASSYLDRGNSPLHF. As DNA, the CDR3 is TGTGCCAGCAGTTACTTGGACAGGGGTAATTCACCCCTCCACTTT.

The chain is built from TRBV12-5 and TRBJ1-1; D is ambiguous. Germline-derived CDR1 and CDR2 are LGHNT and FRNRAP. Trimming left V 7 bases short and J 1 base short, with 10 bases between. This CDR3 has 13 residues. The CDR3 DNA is TGTGCTAGTGCCCTGGGCCCGAACACTGAAGCTTTCTTT. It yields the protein CASALGPNTEAFF. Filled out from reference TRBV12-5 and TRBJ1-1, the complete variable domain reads DARVTQTPRHKVTEMGQEVTMRCQPILGHNTVFWYRQTMMQGLELLAYFRNRAPLDDSGMPKDRFSAEMPDATLATLKIQPSEPRDSAVYFCASALGPNTEAFFGQGTRLTVV.

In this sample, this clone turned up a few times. For the CDR3, the DNA is TGTGCCAGCAACTGGGACAGGGGCTGGAATGAGCAGTTCTTC. It specifies CASNWDRGWNEQFF. The chain is built from TRBV2 and TRBJ2-1; 10 bases agree with TRBD1. Germline loops: CDR1 SNHLY, CDR2 FYNNEI. This CDR3 contains 14 residues. Germline trimming cut 7 bases from V and 7 bases from J; bases unmatched to any gene: 7.

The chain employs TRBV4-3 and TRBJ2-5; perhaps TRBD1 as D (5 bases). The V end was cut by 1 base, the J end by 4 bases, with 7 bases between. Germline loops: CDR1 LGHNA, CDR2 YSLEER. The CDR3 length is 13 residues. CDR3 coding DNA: TGCGCCAGCAGCCAAGGGCAGGGAGAGACCCAGTACTTC. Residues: CASSQGQGETQYF.

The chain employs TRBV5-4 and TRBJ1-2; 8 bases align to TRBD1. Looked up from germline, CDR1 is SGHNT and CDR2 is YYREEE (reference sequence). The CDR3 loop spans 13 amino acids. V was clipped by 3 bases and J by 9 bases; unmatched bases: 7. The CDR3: CASSSGQGISYTF. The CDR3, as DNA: TGTGCCAGCAGCTCCGGACAGGGTATAAGCTACACCTTC. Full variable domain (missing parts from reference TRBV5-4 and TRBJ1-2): ETGVTQSPTHLIKTRGQQVTLRCSSQSGHNTVSWYQQALGQGPQFIFQYYREEENGRGNFPPRFSGLQFPNYSSELNVNALELDDSALYLCASSSGQGISYTFGSGTRLTVV.

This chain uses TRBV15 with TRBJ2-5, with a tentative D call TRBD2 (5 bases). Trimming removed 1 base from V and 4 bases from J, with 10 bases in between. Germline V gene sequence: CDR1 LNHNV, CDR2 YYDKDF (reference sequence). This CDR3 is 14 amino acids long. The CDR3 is CATSRGGLGETQYF. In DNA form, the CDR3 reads TGTGCCACCAGCAGAGGAGGGTTGGGAGAGACCCAGTACTTC. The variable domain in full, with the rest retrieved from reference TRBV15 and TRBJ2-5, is DAMVIQNPRYQVTQFGKPVTLSCSQTLNHNVMYWYQQKSSQAPKLLFHYYDKDFNNEADTPDNFQSRRPNTSFCFLDIRSPGLGDTAMYLCATSRGGLGETQYFGPGTRLLVL.

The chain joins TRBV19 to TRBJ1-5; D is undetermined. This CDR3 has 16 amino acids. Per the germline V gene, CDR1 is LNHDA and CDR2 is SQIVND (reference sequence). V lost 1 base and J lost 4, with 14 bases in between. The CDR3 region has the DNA TGTGCCAGTAGTATAGGTGCGGGAATAGGAAATCAGCCCCAGCATTTT. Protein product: CASSIGAGIGNQPQHF.

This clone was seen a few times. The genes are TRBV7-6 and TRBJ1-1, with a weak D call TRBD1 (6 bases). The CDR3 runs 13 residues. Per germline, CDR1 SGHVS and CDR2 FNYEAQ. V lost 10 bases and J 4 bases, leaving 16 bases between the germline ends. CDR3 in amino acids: CATRAAQGTEAFF. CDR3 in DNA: TGTGCCACCAGGGCGGCACAGGGCACTGAAGCTTTCTTT. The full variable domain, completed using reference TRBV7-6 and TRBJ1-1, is GAGVSQSPRYKVTKRGQDVALRCDPISGHVSLYWYRQALGQGPEFLTYFNYEAQQDKSGLPNDRFSAERPEGSISTLTIQRTEQRDSAMYRCATRAAQGTEAFFGQGTRLTVV.

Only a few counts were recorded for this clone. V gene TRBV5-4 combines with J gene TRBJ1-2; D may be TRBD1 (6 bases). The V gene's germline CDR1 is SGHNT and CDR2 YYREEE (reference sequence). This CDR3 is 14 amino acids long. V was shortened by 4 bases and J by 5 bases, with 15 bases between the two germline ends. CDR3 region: CASSPDRWGYGYTF. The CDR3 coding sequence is TGTGCCAGCAGCCCTGACAGGTGGGGTTATGGCTACACCTTC.

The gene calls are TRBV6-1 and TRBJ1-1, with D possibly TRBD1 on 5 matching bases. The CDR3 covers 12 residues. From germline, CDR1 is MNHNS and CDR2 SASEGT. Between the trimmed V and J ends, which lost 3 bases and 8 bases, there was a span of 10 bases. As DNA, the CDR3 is TGTGCCAGCAGTGATGGATGGGGCGAAGCTTTCTTT. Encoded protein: CASSDGWGEAFF.

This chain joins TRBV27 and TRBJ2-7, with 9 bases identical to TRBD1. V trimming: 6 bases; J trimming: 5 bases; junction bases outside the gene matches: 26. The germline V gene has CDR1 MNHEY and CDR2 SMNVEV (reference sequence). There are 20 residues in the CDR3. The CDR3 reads CASRRTPIGQGHVKWDEQYF. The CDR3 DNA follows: TGTGCCAGCAGACGGACTCCTATAGGACAGGGGCATGTGAAGTGGGACGAGCAGTACTTC.

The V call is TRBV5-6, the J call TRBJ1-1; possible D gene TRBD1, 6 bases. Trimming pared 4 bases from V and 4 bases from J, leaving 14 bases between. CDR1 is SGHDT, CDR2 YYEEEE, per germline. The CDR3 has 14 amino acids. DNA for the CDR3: TGTGCCAGCAGCGCCAACAGGGTTGGCACTGAAGCTTTCTTT. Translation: CASSANRVGTEAFF. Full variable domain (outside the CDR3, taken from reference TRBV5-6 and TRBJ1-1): DAGVTQSPTHLIKTRGQQVTLRCSPKSGHDTVSWYQQALGQGPQFIFQYYEEEERQRGNFPDRFSGHQFPNYSSELNVNALLLGDSALYLCASSANRVGTEAFFGQGTRLTVV.

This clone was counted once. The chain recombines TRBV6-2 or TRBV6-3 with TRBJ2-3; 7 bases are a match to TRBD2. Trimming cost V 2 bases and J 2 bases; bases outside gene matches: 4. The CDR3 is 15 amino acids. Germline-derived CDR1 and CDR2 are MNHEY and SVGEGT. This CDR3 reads CASSYGLADTDTQYF. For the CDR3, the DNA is TGTGCCAGCAGTTACGGTCTAGCGGACACAGATACGCAGTATTTT.

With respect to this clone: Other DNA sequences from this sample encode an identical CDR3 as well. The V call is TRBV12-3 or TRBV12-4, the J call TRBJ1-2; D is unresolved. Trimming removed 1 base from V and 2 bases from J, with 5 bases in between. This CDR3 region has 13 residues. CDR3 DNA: TGTGCCAGCAGTTTAGGGCAGAACTATGGCTACACCTTC. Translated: CASSLGQNYGYTF.

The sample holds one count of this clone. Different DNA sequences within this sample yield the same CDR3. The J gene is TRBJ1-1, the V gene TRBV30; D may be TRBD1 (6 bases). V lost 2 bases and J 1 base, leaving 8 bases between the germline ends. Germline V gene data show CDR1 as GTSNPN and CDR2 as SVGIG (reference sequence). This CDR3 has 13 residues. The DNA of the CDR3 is TGTGCCTGGAGTCCGACAGGGAACACTGAAGCTTTCTTT. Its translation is CAWSPTGNTEAFF.

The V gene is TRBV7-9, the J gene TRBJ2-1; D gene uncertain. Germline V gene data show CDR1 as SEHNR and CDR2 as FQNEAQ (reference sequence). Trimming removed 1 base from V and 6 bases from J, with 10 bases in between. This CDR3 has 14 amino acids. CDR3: CASSLEPLSNEQFF. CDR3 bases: TGTGCCAGCAGCTTAGAGCCCCTCTCCAATGAGCAGTTCTTC.

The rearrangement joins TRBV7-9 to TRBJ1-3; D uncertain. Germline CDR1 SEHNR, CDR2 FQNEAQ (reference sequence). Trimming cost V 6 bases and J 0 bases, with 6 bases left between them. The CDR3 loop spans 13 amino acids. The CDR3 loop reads CASSSVSGNTIYF. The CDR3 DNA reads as TGTGCCAGCAGTTCTGTCTCTGGAAACACCATATATTTT.

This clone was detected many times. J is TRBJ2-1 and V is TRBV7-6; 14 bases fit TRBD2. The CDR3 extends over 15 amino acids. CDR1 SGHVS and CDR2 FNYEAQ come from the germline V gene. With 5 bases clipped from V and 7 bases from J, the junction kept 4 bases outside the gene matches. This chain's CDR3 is CASSETSGGANEQFF. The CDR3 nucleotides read TGTGCCAGCAGCGAGACTAGCGGGGGGGCGAATGAGCAGTTCTTC.